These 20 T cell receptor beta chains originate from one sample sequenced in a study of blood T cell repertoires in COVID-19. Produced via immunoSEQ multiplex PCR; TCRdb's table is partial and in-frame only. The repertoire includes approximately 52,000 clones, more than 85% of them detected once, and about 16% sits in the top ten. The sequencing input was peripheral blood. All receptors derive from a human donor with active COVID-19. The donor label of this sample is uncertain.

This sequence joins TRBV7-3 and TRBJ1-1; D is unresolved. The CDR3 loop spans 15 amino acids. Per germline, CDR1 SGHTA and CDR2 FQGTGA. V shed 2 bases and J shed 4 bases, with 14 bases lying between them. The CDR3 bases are TGTGCCAGCAGCTTATCATCGGGCGGGATCACTGAAGCTTTCTTT. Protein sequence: CASSLSSGGITEAFF.

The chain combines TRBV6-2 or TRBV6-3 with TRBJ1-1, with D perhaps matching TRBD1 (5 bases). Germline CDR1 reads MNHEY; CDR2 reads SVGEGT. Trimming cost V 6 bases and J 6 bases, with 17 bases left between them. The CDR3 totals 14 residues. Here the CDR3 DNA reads TGTGCCAGCAGCTCTCTGGGAGGGACCGCTGAAGCTTTCTTT. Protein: CASSSLGGTAEAFF.

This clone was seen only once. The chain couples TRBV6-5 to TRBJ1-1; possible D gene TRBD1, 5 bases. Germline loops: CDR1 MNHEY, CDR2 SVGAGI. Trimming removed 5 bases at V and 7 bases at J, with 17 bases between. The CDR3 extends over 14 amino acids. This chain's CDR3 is CASSPSGGNGEAFF. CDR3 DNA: TGTGCCAGCAGTCCGTCCGGGGGGAACGGTGAAGCTTTCTTT.

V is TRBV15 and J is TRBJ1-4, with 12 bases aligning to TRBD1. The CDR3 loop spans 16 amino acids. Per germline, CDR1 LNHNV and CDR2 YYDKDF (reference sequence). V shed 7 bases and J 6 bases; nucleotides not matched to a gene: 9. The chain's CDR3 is CATKSGTGGGYEKLFF. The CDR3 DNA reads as TGTGCCACCAAGTCAGGGACAGGGGGCGGTTATGAAAAACTGTTTTTT.

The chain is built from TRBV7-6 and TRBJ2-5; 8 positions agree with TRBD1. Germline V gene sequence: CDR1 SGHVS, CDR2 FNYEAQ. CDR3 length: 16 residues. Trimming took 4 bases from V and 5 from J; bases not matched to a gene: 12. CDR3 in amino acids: CASSSGTGQVWETQYF. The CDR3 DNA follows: TGTGCCAGCAGCTCAGGGACAGGTCAAGTCTGGGAGACCCAGTACTTC. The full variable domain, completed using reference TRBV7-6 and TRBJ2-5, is GAGVSQSPRYKVTKRGQDVALRCDPISGHVSLYWYRQALGQGPEFLTYFNYEAQQDKSGLPNDRFSAERPEGSISTLTIQRTEQRDSAMYRCASSSGTGQVWETQYFGPGTRLLVL.

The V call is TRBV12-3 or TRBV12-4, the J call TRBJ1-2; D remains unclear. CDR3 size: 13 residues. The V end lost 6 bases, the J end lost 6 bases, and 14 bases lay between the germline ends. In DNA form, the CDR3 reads TGTGCCAGCAGCTCCCCGGGGAGGGATGGCTACACCTTC. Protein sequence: CASSSPGRDGYTF.

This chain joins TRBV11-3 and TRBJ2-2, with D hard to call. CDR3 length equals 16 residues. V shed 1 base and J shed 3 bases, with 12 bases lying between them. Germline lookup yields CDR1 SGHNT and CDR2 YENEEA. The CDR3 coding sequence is TGTGCCAGCAGCTTAGCTAGGTCCACCTACACCGGGGAGCTGTTTTTT. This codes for CASSLARSTYTGELFF.

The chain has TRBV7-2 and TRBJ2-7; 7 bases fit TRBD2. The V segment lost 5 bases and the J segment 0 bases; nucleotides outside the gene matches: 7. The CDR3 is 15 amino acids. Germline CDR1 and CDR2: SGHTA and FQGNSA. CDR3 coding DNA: TGTGCCAGCAGCGACCGGACTAGGAGCTCCTACGAGCAGTACTTC. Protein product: CASSDRTRSSYEQYF.

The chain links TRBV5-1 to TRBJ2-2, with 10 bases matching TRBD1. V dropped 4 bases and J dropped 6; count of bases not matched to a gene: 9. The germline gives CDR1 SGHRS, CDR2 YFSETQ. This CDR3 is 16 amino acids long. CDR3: CASSHTTGTGAGELFF. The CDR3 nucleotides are TGCGCCAGCAGCCATACAACCGGGACAGGGGCCGGGGAGCTGTTTTTT.

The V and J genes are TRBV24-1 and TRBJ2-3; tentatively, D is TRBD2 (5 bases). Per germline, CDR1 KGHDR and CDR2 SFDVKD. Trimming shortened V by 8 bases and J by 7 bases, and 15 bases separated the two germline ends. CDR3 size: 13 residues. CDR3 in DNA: TGTGCCACCACACAGTCTCACGGGAATACGCAGTATTTT. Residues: CATTQSHGNTQYF.

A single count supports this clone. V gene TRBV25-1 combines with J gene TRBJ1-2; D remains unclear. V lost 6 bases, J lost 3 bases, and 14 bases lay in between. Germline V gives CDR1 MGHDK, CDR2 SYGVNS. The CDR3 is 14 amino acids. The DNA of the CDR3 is TGTGCCAGCAGCCCCGTGGGCCTTTACTATGGCTACACCTTC. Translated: CASSPVGLYYGYTF.

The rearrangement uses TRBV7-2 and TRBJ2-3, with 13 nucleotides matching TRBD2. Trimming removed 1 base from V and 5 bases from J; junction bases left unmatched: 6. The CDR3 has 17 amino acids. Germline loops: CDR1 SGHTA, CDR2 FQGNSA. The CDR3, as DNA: TGTGCCAGCAGCTTAGGACTAGCGGGGGGCCCTGGAGATACGCAGTATTTT. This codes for CASSLGLAGGPGDTQYF. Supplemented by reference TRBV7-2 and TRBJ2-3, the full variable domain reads GAGVSQSPSNKVTEKGKDVELRCDPISGHTALYWYRQSLGQGLEFLIYFQGNSAPDKSGLPSDRFSAERTGGSVSTLTIQRTQQEDSAVYLCASSLGLAGGPGDTQYFGPGTRLTVL.

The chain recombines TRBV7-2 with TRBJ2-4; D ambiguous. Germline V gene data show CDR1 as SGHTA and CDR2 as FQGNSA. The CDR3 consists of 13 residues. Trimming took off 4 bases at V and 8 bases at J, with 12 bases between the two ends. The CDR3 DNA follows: TGTGCCAGCAGCTCACAAGAACTATACATTCAGTACTTC. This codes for CASSSQELYIQYF. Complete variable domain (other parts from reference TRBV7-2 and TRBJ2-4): GAGVSQSPSNKVTEKGKDVELRCDPISGHTALYWYRQSLGQGLEFLIYFQGNSAPDKSGLPSDRFSAERTGGSVSTLTIQRTQQEDSAVYLCASSSQELYIQYFGAGTRLSVL.

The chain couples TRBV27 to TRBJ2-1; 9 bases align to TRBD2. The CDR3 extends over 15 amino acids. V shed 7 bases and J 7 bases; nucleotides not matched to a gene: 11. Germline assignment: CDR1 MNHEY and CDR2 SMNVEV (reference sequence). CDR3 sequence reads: CASNIKRGAWNEQFF. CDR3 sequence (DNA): TGTGCCAGCAACATTAAGCGGGGGGCCTGGAATGAGCAGTTCTTC.

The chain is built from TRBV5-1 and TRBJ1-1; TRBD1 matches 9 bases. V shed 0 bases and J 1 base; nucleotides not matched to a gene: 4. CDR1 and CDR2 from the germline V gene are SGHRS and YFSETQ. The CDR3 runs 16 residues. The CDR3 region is CASSLGTGATNTEAFF. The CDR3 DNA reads TGCGCCAGCAGCTTGGGGACAGGGGCAACGAACACTGAAGCTTTCTTT.

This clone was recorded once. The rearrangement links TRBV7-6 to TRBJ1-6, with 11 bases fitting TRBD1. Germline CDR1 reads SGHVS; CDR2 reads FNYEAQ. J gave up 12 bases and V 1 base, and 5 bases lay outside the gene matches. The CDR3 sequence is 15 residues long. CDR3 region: CASSLGTGGALPLHF. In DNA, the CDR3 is TGTGCCAGCAGCTTAGGGACAGGGGGCGCGTTACCCCTCCACTTT.

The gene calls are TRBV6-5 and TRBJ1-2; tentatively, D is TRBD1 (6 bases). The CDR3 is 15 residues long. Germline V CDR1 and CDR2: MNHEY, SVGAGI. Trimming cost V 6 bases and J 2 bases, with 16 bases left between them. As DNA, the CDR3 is TGTGCCAGCAGCGGGGGGCAGATAAAGAACTATGGCTACACCTTC. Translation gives CASSGGQIKNYGYTF.

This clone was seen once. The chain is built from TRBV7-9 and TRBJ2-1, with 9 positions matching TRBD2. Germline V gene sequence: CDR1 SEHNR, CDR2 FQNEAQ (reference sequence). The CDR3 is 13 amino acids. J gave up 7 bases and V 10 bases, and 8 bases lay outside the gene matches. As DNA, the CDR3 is TGTGCCATAATTAGCGGGGGCGAGAATGAGCAGTTCTTC. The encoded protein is CAIISGGENEQFF.

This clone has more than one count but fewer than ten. The CDR3 DNA reads TGTGCCAGTACCCCCGGGACAGGGGGCCATGGCTACACCTTC. This translates into CASTPGTGGHGYTF. The chain uses TRBV19 and TRBJ1-2; 12 nucleotides match TRBD1. From germline, CDR1 is LNHDA and CDR2 SQIVND (reference sequence). CDR3 size: 14 residues. The trim removed 7 bases at V and 6 bases at J, leaving 6 bases unmatched.

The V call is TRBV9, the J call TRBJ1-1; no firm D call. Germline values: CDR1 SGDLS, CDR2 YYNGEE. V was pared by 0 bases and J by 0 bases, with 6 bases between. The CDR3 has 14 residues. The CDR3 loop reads CASSVGGVNTEAFF. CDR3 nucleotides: TGTGCCAGCAGCGTAGGCGGGGTGAACACTGAAGCTTTCTTT.